The T cell receptor beta chain described here comes from a study of identical twins. CDR1 and CDR2 (germline): KGHSH, LQKENI. This CDR3 region has 16 residues. V was clipped by 6 bases and J by 3 bases; unmatched bases: 8. TCRdb re-analysed the 5' RACE reads in MiXCR, keeping a single row per CDR3 protein. The data hold 430,000 or so distinct CDR3 sequences, with roughly 26% observed a single time. This sample was also put to use in a study of T cells expressing NK-cell markers.

The V gene is TRBV18, the J gene TRBJ2-1, with TRBD2 matching over 10 bases. This clonotype was sampled from a woman under 30 in good health. The source material was CD4+ T cells sorted from blood. Written as DNA, the CDR3 is TGTGCCAGCTCCCGGGCTAGCGGGGGCGGCTACAATGAGCAGTTCTTC. Its protein is CASSRASGGGYNEQFF.